This T cell receptor beta chain was found in a study of blood T cell repertoires in COVID-19. Trimming left V 1 base short and J 6 bases short, with 13 bases between. This CDR3 is built from 14 residues. Looked up from germline, CDR1 is SGHDN and CDR2 is FVKESK. Generated by immunoSEQ multiplex PCR, the TCRdb table keeps only in-frame clones and is missing some. The repertoire includes 300,000 or so clones, about 87% of them detected once, and more than 1.3% sits in the top ten. The sequenced sample consisted of peripheral blood. The chain is built from TRBV14 and TRBJ2-7; weak D call: TRBD1 (5 bases). The receptor was derived from a middle-aged woman who had recovered from COVID-19. In nucleotides, the CDR3 is TGTGCCAGCAGCCAAGTTTCCAGGGTGGGCGAGCAGTACTTC. Translation gives CASSQVSRVGEQYF.